This T cell receptor (beta chain) was documented in a study of T cells in women clearing cervical HPV infection. From germline, CDR1 is SGHKS and CDR2 YYEKEE (reference sequence). This CDR3 contains 15 residues. Concerning this clone: The DNA ends 3 residues before the CDR3 does, and the rest of the CDR3 is filled in from the germline J gene.

Assay: immunoSEQ multiplex PCR; the TCRdb copy retains only in-frame clones and omits some. This sample's table has approximately 35,000 clones. The sequence derives from a woman aged 18 to 69 with a cervical HPV16 infection that either progressed to CIN3+ or cleared (not recorded which). The sample comprised blood buffy coat. V is TRBV5-5 and J is TRBJ1-4; weak D call: TRBD1 (6 bases). The sequenced part of the CDR3 DNA is TGTGCCAGCAGCGGTATGGGGGCCCCTAATTCACCA. This codes for CASSGMGAPNSP. The complete CDR3 protein is CASSGMGAPNSPLFF.